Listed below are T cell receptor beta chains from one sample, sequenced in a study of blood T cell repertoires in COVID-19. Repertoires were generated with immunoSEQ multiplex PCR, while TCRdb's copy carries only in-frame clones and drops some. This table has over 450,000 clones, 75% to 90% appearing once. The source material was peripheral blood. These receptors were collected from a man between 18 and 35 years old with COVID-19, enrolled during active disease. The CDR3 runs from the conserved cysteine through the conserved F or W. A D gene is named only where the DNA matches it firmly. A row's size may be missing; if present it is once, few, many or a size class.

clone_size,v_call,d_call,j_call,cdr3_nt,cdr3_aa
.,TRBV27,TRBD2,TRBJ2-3,TGTGCCAGCAGTTGGAGGGCGCGGGGGGCCATACGGAACACAGATACGCAGTATTTT,CASSWRARGAIRNTDTQYF
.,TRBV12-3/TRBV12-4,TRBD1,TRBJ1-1,TGTGCCAGCAGTTGGGACAGGGACACTGAAGCTTTCTTT,CASSWDRDTEAFF
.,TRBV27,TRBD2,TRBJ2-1,TGTGCCAGCAGAGTTAGCGGGTGGGGTGAGCAGTTCTTC,CASRVSGWGEQFF
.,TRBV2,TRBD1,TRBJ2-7,TGTGCCAGCAGGGAGACAGGGTTTAGCGAGCAGTACTTC,CASRETGFSEQYF
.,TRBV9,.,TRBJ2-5,TGTGCCAGCAGCGGAGGCCGGTCGGAGACCCAGTACTTC,CASSGGRSETQYF
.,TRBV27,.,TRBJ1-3,TGTGCCAGCAGCCCAAGTTATAGCTCTGGAAACACCATATATTTT,CASSPSYSSGNTIYF
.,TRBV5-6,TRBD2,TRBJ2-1,TGTGCCAGCAGCACTCTAGCGGGGGGCGGCAATGAGCAGTTCTTC,CASSTLAGGGNEQFF
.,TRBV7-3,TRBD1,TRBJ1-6,TGTGCCAGCAGCTCCTCCGGGACAGACAATTCACCCCTCCACTTT,CASSSSGTDNSPLHF
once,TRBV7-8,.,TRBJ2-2,TGTGCCAGCAGCTTAGCGCAGGGTCCGAACACCGGGGAGCTGTTTTTT,CASSLAQGPNTGELFF
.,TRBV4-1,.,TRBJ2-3,TGCGCCAGCAGCCAAGTCACCGGGTACACAGATACGCAGTATTTT,CASSQVTGYTDTQYF
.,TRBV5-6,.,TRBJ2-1,TGTGCCAGCAGCTTCTCCAACCCGGGGAATGAGCAGTTCTTC,CASSFSNPGNEQFF
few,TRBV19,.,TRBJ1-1,TGTGCCAGTAGTGGGGAGATCCCTGAAGCTTTCTTT,CASSGEIPEAFF
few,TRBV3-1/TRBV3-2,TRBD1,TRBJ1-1,TGTGCCAGCAGCCGACAGGGGGCTGGAGTTGGTGTGTCAGCCGAAGCTTTCTTT,CASSRQGAGVGVSAEAFF
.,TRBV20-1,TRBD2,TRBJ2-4,TGCAGTGTTAGTAGCGGGGGTCACAAAAACATTCAGTACTTC,CSVSSGGHKNIQYF
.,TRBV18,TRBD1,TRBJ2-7,TGTGCCAGCTCACCCGGGACAGGGGGCCTCTACGAGCAGTACTTC,CASSPGTGGLYEQYF
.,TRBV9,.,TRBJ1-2,TGTGCCAGCAGCGTGGGGACTCTCTATGGCTACACCTTC,CASSVGTLYGYTF
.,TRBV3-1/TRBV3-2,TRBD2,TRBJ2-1,TGTGCCAGCAGCCAACAACTAGCGGGGGTGCATGAGCAGTTCTTC,CASSQQLAGVHEQFF
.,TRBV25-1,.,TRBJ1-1,TGTGCCAGCTCCCCGCCAGGGGTTGGCACTGAAGCTTTCTTT,CASSPPGVGTEAFF
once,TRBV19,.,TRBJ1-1,TGTGCCAGTAGTCCCCCGATCCTCGCGTTGAACACTGAAGCTTTCTTT,CASSPPILALNTEAFF